This entry is about one T cell receptor beta chain. Its antigen has not been determined. This entry belongs to a study of T cells expressing NK-cell markers (TCRdb year 2020). Turning to the overall study: Three sorted T-cell subsets (CD3+CD56+NKG2C+, CD3+CD56+NKG2C- and CD3+CD56-NKG2C+) from fewer than 10 donors had their TCR beta-chain repertoires profiled. Of the eight sequenced donors, seven were found to be HCMV-seropositive and one was found to be HCMV-seronegative. The study sequenced eight donors, all healthy volunteers chosen at random: three men and five women. Illumina HiSeq 2000/2500, MiSeq or NextSeq was used to sequence libraries as 2 x 150 bp reads. What the authors observed across the whole study: Those dominant clonotypes were again the most abundant among CD3+CD56-NKG2C+ cells in a few donors, at roughly 28.3-65%. In several donors, the dominant CD3+CD56+NKG2C+ clonotypes were among the top 10 CD8+ clonotypes and accounted for roughly 1.0-7.0% of CD8+ T cells. Whether the expanded NKG2C-expressing T cell clones were specific for HCMV antigens was left unclear.

Sequencer: Illumina HiSeq 2000. The TCR beta cDNA libraries were made using 5'RACE template switching, a step that added both a universal primer site and unique molecular identifiers. Synthesis of cDNA was primed from the TCR beta constant segment and was followed by two consecutive PCR amplification steps. In the authors' own workflow: MIGEC handled demultiplexing of the reads and grouping by UMI, while MiTCR was used to assemble and quantify clonotypes. To exclude erroneous sequences, any TCR cDNA sequence not supported by at least two reads was discarded. The tcR package was used for downstream repertoire analysis, and clonotypes were matched between fractions using CDR3 nucleotide sequence together with V segment. VDJmatch was used to annotate antigen specificity against VDJdb, with one amino acid substitution in CDR3 allowed. TCRdb reprocessed the reads; each CDR3 protein sequence makes one entry, and DNA is unavailable. TCRdb's processing, not the authors', yielded these V and J calls. The record for this sample contains 250,000 or so distinct CDR3 sequences. The ten largest clones add up to around 4.2% of the sample.

HCMV-specific IgG was detected in serum with a commercial ELISA kit to determine HCMV serostatus. Ficoll density gradient centrifugation was used to isolate peripheral blood mononuclear cells from blood. The clonotype comes from a woman between 18 and 69 years old in good health. The sequenced sample was blood T cells: a sorted CD56 or NKG2C T cell subset, CD4+ or CD8+ T cells, or bulk PBMC T cells (not recorded which).

The CDR3: CASRADGAPGETQYF. The chain employs TRBV2 and TRBJ2-5; TCRdb lists TRBD2, though no DNA is available to test this call. From the germline V gene, CDR1 is SNHLY and CDR2 is FYNNEI. The cysteine opens and the phenylalanine closes a CDR3 of 15 amino acids. No DNA is recorded.